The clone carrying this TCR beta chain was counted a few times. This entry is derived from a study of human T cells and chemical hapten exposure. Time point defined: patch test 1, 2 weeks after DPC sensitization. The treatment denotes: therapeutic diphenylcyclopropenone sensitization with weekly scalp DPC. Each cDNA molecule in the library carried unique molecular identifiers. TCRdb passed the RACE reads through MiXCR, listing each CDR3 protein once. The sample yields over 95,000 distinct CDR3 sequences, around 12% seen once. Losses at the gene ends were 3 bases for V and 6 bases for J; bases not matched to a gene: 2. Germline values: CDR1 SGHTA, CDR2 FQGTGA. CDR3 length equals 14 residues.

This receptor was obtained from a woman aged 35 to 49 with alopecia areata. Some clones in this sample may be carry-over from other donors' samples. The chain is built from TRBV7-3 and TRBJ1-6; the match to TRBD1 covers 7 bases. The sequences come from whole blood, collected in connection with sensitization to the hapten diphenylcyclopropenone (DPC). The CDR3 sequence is CASSFRDSNSPLHF. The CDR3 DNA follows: TGTGCCAGCAGCTTCCGGGACAGTAATTCACCCCTCCACTTT.